These 3 T cell receptor beta chains were sequenced from one sample in a study of T cell responses to AZD1222 COVID-19 vaccine. The protocol was immunoSEQ multiplex PCR, while the TCRdb copy is restricted to in-frame clones and leaves out a portion. The table lists fewer than 150,000 clones, over 85% of them singletons. This sample comprised peripheral blood, obtained on day 0 of AZD1222 vaccination. These receptors all stem from an adult in good health.

This clone turned up a few times. The chain couples TRBV6-5 to TRBJ2-7; D unclear. Germline values: CDR1 MNHEY, CDR2 SVGAGI. The CDR3 extends over 15 amino acids. V dropped 0 bases and J dropped 4 bases, with 13 bases sitting between them. CDR3 sequence (DNA): TGTGCCAGCAGTTACTCGGAAGGGATGTATTACGAGCAGTACTTC. The encoded protein is CASSYSEGMYYEQYF.

This clone was recorded once. J is TRBJ1-1 and V is TRBV2; 7 bases agree with TRBD1. With V trimmed by 6 bases and J by 5 bases, 6 bases remained unmatched. The CDR3 contains 13 residues. Germline loops: CDR1 SNHLY, CDR2 FYNNEI. In DNA, the CDR3 is TGTGCCAGCAGCCTAGACAGGGATACTGAAGCTTTCTTT. Translated, it gives CASSLDRDTEAFF.

V usage is TRBV6-5 and J usage is TRBJ1-2; D not certain. Germline V gene sequence: CDR1 MNHEY, CDR2 SVGAGI. Trimming cost V 6 bases and J 6 bases, with 14 bases left between them. The CDR3 spans 13 residues. The CDR3 protein is CASRTSRIHGYTF. In nucleotides, the CDR3 is TGTGCCAGCAGAACATCCAGGATACATGGCTACACCTTC.